This paragraph reports one T cell receptor beta chain. This clonotype was recorded only once. Its antigen is not yet known. No quality values exist for individual bases; no much larger clone is one base distant. A lone read offers only weak evidence. The CDR3 contains 15 residues, cysteine and phenylalanine counted. This entry keeps only the CDR3 DNA: 45 bases, framed from base 1. As encoded in the germline V gene, CDR1 is SGHRS while CDR2 is YFSETQ. V drops 1 base and J drops 3 bases, leaving 13 bases in between. These data are taken from a study of CD8+CD57+ T cells in acquired aplastic anemia listed by TCRdb under 2018. About the full investigation: DNA extracted from sorted CD4+ and CD8+ cells had a mean of around 3.3 ug, with a range of about 0.18 to 27.4 ug. Healthy donor samples averaged about 9.9 million reads for CD4+ and 11 million to 14 million for CD8+ cells. What the study reported, not specific to this receptor: About 30 CD8+ CDR3 sequences were found to be shared between patients and controls, but these sequences appeared to be highly expressed in patients and within the immunodominant clones of the patients. Between patients and healthy controls, no significant difference in CD8+ Simpson's diversity was found (P=0.060).

Genomic DNA was used as template for profiling of TCR beta VDJ combinations and CDR3 sequences. An Illumina HiSeq 2000 was the platform used for TCR repertoire sequencing. The original pipeline was this. TRBV/TRBJ rearrangement plots, CDR3 size and DJ length profiles, and Simpson's diversity index were used to assess repertoires. Whichever DNA sequence was most abundant in the deep sequencing data was defined as the immunodominant clone. CDR3 amino acid sequences were screened for sharing across subjects and were compared with published repertoires and the VDJdb database. In TCRdb, the public reads were trimmed at Q25 with fastp and aligned with MiXCR, with productive beta chains retained. Identical CDR3 proteins give one entry, which carries the most common genes and DNA. In this record, the V and J calls reflect TCRdb's handling and not the investigators' own analysis. The sample table lists roughly 160,000 distinct CDR3 sequences, just under 65% of them with a count of one. Roughly 42% of the sample is in the top ten clones.

In the study, sorted CD4+ and CD8+ blood T cells from patients with severe aplastic anemia and from healthy subjects underwent deep sequencing of TCR repertoires. Ficoll-Paque density gradient centrifugation was used to isolate peripheral blood mononuclear cells. CD4+ and CD8+ T cells were sorted by FACS or magnetic beads before DNA extraction. Sequencing input: sorted CD4+, CD8+, or CD8+CD57+ T cells (not recorded which) from PBMCs. The chain links TRBV5-1 with TRBJ2-5, with the D gene not clear enough to name. The sequence derives from a human donor in good health. CDR3 region: CASSLRDVGKETQYF. The DNA sequence is as follows: TGCGCCAGCAGCTTGAGAGACGTAGGGAAAGAGACCCAGTACTTC.